The next 13 T cell receptor beta chains were all read from a single sample in a study of cytomegalovirus exposure and HLA in healthy donors (dated by TCRdb to 2016 to 2017). Library preparation was by the immunoSEQ multiplex PCR assay. The multiplex PCR relied on a mix of 60 forward primers for TCR Vbeta segments and 13 reverse primers for TCR Jbeta segments. This immuneACCESS table, as held by TCRdb, lists in-frame sequences with V and J called but not all clones. Of the missing ones, under half trace to an unresolved V gene in checked studies; the others have no known cause. Here the sample has some 130,000 clones; approximately 85% occur a single time. The ten largest clonotypes hold less than 7% of the sample. Material for sequencing was PBMCs. These receptors all come from a woman aged 25 to 45 in good health and CMV-seropositive.

The rearrangement links TRBV7-2 to TRBJ2-5; 12 bases match TRBD2. The CDR3 runs to 15 residues. Per the germline V gene, CDR1 is SGHTA and CDR2 is FQGNSA. V trimming: 5 bases; J trimming: 4 bases; junction bases outside the gene matches: 5. CDR3 residues: CASSRLAGELETQYF. CDR3 bases: TGTGCCAGCAGCCGACTAGCGGGAGAATTAGAGACCCAGTACTTC.

This clone appeared once. The rearrangement joins TRBV5-1 to TRBJ1-1; 7 bases agree with TRBD1. Germline V CDR1 and CDR2: SGHRS, YFSETQ. CDR3 length: 15 residues. V lost 3 bases to trimming and J lost 0 bases; unmatched junction nucleotides: 5. The CDR3 sequence: CASSSEGAVNTEAFF. The CDR3 DNA is TGCGCCAGCAGCTCCGAGGGGGCAGTGAACACTGAAGCTTTCTTT. Complete variable domain (other parts from reference TRBV5-1 and TRBJ1-1): KAGVTQTPRYLIKTRGQQVTLSCSPISGHRSVSWYQQTPGQGLQFLFEYFSETQRNKGNFPGRFSGRQFSNSRSEMNVSTLELGDSALYLCASSSEGAVNTEAFFGQGTRLTVV.

As concerns this clone: An end of the junction does not agree with germline; a read error may underlie this. V usage is TRBV18 and J usage is TRBJ1-2, with TRBD1 matching 8 bases. Germline V gives CDR1 KGHSH, CDR2 LQKENI. CDR3 length: 11 amino acids. The CDR3 DNA is TGTGCCAGCTCACCCGTGGGACAGGCCAAGTTC. This codes for CASSPVGQAKF.

This clone turned up a few times. The chain uses TRBV10-2 and TRBJ1-5; a weak D match, TRBD1 (5 bases). The length of the CDR3 is 14 residues. Germline V gene lookup returns CDR1 WSHSY and CDR2 SAAADI. V was pared by 3 bases and J by 0 bases, with 6 bases between. CDR3 in DNA: TGCGCCAGCAGTGAAGGGGATAGCAATCAGCCCCAGCATTTT. This translates into CASSEGDSNQPQHF.

The chain carries TRBV6-1 and TRBJ1-5, with unresolved D. The length of the CDR3 is 12 residues. V was pared by 3 bases and J by 8 bases, with 8 bases between. Per germline, CDR1 MNHNS and CDR2 SASEGT. CDR3 DNA: TGTGCCAGCAGTGATAGGCAGGAGCCCCAGCATTTT. This encodes CASSDRQEPQHF.

V is TRBV5-1 and J is TRBJ1-1, with D uncertain. The CDR3 length is 13 residues. Trimming cost V 2 bases and J 4 bases, with 9 bases left between them. The germline V gene encodes CDR1 SGHRS and CDR2 YFSETQ. The CDR3 sequence: CASSFAAVTEAFF. In nucleotides, the CDR3 is TGCGCCAGCAGCTTTGCGGCCGTCACTGAAGCTTTCTTT.

This clone was seen just once. At one end the junction does not follow the germline gene, possibly because of a read error. The V call is TRBV6-1, the J call TRBJ2-7; weak D call: TRBD2 (6 bases). The CDR3 loop spans 14 amino acids. Germline V gene sequence: CDR1 MNHNS, CDR2 SASEGT. Written as DNA, the CDR3 is TGTGCCAGCAGTGAGCAAACCTCCATGGGACTGACTAAATTC. Encoded protein: CASSEQTSMGLTKF.

This chain connects TRBV5-5 to TRBJ1-2; 7 bases are shared with TRBD1. Per germline, CDR1 SGHKS and CDR2 YYEKEE (reference sequence). CDR3 length: 15 residues. V lost 0 bases and J lost 3; bases outside the gene matches: 5. The CDR3 coding sequence is TGTGCCAGCAGCTTGGCGGGACAGTCCCACTATGGCTACACCTTC. Its protein is CASSLAGQSHYGYTF.

This clone was counted a few times. Other nucleotide sequences in the sample specify the same CDR3. The V and J genes are TRBV4-1 and TRBJ1-1; 8 nucleotides align to TRBD1. The germline CDR1 and CDR2 sequences are MGHRA and YSYEKL. With V trimmed by 1 base and J by 1 base, 2 bases remained unmatched. The CDR3 loop spans 15 amino acids. For the CDR3, the DNA is TGCGCCAGCAGCCAAGTGGACAGGGAGAACACTGAAGCTTTCTTT. This gives the protein CASSQVDRENTEAFF.

The V gene is TRBV19, the J gene TRBJ1-1; D perhaps matches TRBD1 (5 bases). Trimming stripped 1 base from V and 5 bases from J, with 14 bases between. Germline lookup yields CDR1 LNHDA and CDR2 SQIVND (reference sequence). This CDR3 has 15 amino acids. The CDR3 is CASSIGGGRWTEAFF. The CDR3 DNA sequence: TGTGCCAGTAGTATAGGGGGGGGAAGGTGGACTGAAGCTTTCTTT.

The chain employs TRBV6-1 and TRBJ1-3; D is ambiguous. V lost 6 bases to trimming and J lost 0 bases, with 12 bases between them. The germline CDR1 and CDR2 sequences are MNHNS and SASEGT. This CDR3 is 15 amino acids long. The CDR3 sequence: CASRAGSYSGNTIYF. DNA for the CDR3: TGTGCCAGCAGGGCCGGGTCCTACTCTGGAAACACCATATATTTT.

The J gene is TRBJ2-1, the V gene TRBV28, with D uncertain. Trimming took off 5 bases at V and 0 bases at J, with 17 bases between the two ends. This CDR3 region has 17 residues. Germline V CDR1 and CDR2: MDHEN, SYDVKM. CDR3 in DNA: TGTGCCAGCAGTCCCCCCATTGGAGCCAGCTCCTACAATGAGCAGTTCTTC. It yields the protein CASSPPIGASSYNEQFF.

As for this clone: This same CDR3 is encoded by further DNA sequences in the sample. The gene calls are TRBV28 and TRBJ1-5; TRBD1 matches at 7 bases. Germline trimming cut 6 bases from V and 3 bases from J; bases unmatched to any gene: 5. In germline, CDR1 is MDHEN, CDR2 SYDVKM. The CDR3 has 14 residues. CDR3 in DNA: TGTGCCAGCAGGGCAGGGGGTCTCAATCAGCCCCAGCATTTT. It specifies CASRAGGLNQPQHF.